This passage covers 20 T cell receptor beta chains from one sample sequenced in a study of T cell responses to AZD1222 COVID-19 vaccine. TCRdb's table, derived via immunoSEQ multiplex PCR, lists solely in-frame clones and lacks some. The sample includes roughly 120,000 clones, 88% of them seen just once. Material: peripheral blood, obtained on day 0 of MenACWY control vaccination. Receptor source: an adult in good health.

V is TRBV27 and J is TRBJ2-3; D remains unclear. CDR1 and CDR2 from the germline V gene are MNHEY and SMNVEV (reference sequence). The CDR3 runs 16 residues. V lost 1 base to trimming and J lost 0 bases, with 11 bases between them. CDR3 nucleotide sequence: TGTGCCAGCAGTTTATTTTCAGGCACTAGCACAGATACGCAGTATTTT. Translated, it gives CASSLFSGTSTDTQYF.

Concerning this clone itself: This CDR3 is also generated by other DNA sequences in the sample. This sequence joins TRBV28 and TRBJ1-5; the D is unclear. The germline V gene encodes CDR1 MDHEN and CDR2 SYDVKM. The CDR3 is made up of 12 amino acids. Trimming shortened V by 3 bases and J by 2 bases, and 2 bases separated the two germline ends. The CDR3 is CASSFGNQPQHF. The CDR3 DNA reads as TGTGCCAGCAGTTTTGGCAATCAGCCCCAGCATTTT.

CDR3 coding DNA: TGCGCCAGCAGCCAACGGACGGATGCGAACACTGAAGCTTTCTTT. Protein product: CASSQRTDANTEAFF. The chain links TRBV5-1 to TRBJ1-1; D is uncertain. This CDR3 has 15 amino acids. Per the germline V gene, CDR1 is SGHRS and CDR2 is YFSETQ. V lost 4 bases and J 1 base, leaving 14 bases between the germline ends.

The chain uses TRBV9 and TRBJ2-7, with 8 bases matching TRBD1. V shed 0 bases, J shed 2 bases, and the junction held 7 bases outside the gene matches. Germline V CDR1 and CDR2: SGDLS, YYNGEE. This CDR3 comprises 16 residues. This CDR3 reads CASSVASGQGTYEQYF. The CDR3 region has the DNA TGTGCCAGCAGCGTAGCTTCCGGACAGGGAACCTACGAGCAGTACTTC.

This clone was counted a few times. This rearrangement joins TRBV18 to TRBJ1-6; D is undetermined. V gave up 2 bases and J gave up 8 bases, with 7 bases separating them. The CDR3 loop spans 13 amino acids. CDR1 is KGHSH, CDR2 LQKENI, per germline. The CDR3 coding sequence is TGTGCCAGCTCACCAGGACGGGATTCACCCCTCCACTTT. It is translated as CASSPGRDSPLHF. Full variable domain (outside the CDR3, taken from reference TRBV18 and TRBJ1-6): NAGVMQNPRHLVRRRGQEARLRCSPMKGHSHVYWYRQLPEEGLKFMVYLQKENIIDESGMPKERFSAEFPKEGPSILRIQQVVRGDSAAYFCASSPGRDSPLHFGNGTRLTVT.

CDR3 nucleotides: TGTGCCAGCAGCGCCGACGCGCCCAGCACAGATACGCAGTATTTT. This codes for CASSADAPSTDTQYF. The chain uses TRBV9 and TRBJ2-3; D is ambiguous. Trimming stripped 3 bases from V and 0 bases from J, with 11 bases between. The CDR3 extends over 15 amino acids. The germline V gene encodes CDR1 SGDLS and CDR2 YYNGEE.

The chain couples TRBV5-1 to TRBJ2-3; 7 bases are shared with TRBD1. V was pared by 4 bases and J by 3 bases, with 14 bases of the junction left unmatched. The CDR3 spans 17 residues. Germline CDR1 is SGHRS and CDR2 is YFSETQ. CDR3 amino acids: CASSPSPVTGLTDTQYF. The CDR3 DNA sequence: TGCGCCAGCAGCCCCAGCCCAGTGACAGGGTTAACAGATACGCAGTATTTT.

The CDR3: CASSLAPYEQYF. Here the CDR3 DNA reads TGTGCCAGCAGCTTGGCCCCCTACGAGCAGTACTTC. The rearrangement links TRBV5-6 to TRBJ2-7; D unclear. V lost 0 bases and J lost 2, with 3 bases in between. CDR1 SGHDT and CDR2 YYEEEE come from the germline V gene. The CDR3 is made up of 12 amino acids.

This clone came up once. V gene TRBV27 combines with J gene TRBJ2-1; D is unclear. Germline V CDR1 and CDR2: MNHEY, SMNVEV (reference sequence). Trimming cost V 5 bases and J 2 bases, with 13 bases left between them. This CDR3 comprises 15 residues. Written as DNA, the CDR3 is TGTGCCAGCAGTCGACTCATTAACCCCTACAATGAGCAGTTCTTC. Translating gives CASSRLINPYNEQFF.

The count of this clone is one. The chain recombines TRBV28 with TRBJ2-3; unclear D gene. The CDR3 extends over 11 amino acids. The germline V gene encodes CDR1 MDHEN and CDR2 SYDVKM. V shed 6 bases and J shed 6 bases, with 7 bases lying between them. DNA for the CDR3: TGTGCCAGCAGCCGACGGGATACGCAGTATTTT. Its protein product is CASSRRDTQYF.

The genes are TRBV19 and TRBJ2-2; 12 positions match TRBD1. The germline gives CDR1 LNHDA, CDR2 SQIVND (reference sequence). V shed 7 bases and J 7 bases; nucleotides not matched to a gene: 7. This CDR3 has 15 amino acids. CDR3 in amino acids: CASTPGQGAGGELFF. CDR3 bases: TGTGCCAGTACTCCGGGACAGGGGGCTGGCGGGGAGCTGTTTTTT. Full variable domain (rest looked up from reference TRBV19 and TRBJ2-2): DGGITQSPKYLFRKEGQNVTLSCEQNLNHDAMYWYRQDPGQGLRLIYYSQIVNDFQKGDIAEGYSVSREKKESFPLTVTSAQKNPTAFYLCASTPGQGAGGELFFGEGSRLTVL.

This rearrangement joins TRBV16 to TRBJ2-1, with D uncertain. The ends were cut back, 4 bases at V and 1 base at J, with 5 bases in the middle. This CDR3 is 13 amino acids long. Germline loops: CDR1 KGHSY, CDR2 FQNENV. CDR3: CASSRDSYNEQFF. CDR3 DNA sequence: TGTGCCAGCAGCCGAGATTCCTACAATGAGCAGTTCTTC.

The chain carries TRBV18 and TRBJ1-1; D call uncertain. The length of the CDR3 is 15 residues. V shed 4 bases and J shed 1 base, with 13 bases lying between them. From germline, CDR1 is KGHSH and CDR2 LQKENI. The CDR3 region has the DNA TGTGCCAGCTCACTAATAACTACAGAGAACACTGAAGCTTTCTTT. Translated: CASSLITTENTEAFF.

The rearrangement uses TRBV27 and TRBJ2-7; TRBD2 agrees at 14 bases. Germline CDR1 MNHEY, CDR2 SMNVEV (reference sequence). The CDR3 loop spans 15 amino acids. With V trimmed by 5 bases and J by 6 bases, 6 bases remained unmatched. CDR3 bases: TGTGCCAGCAGTCACTCGGGACTAGCGGGAGTCGAGCAGTACTTC. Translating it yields CASSHSGLAGVEQYF.

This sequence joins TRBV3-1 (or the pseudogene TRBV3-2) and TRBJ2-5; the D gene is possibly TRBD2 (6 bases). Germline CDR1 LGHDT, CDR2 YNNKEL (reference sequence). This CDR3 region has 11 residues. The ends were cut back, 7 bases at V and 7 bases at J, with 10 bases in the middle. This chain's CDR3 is CASNNGGTQYF. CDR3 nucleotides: TGTGCCAGCAACAACGGGGGGACCCAGTACTTC.

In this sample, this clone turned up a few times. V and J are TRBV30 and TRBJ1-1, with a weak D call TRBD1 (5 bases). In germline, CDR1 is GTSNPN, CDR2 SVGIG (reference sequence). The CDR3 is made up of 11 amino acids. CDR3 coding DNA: TGTACCGGCACCCGGGGGACTGAAGCTTTCTTT. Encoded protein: CTGTRGTEAFF.

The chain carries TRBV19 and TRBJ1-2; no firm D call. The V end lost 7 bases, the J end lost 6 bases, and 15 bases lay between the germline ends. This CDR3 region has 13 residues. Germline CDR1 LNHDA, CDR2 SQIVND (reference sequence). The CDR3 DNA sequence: TGTGCCAGTACCAAGGAACTAGCCCATGGCTACACCTTC. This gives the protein CASTKELAHGYTF.

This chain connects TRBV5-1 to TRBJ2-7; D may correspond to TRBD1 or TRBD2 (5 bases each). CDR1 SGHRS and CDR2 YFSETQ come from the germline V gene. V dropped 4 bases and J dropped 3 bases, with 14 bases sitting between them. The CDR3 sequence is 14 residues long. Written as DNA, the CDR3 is TGCGCCAGCAGCAGAACCGGGGCTGACTACGAGCAGTACTTC. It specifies CASSRTGADYEQYF.

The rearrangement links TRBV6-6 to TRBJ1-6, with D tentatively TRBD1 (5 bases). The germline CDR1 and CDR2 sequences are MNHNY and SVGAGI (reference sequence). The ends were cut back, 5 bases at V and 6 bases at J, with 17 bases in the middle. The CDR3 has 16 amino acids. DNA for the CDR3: TGTGCCAGCAGTAAACAGGATCTAGGTCGTAATTCACCCCTCCACTTT. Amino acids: CASSKQDLGRNSPLHF.

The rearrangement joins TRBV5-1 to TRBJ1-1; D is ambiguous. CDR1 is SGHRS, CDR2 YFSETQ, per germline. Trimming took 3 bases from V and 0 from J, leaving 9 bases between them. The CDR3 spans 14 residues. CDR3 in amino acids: CASSSSTLNTEAFF. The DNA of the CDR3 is TGCGCCAGCAGCTCCTCGACCCTGAACACTGAAGCTTTCTTT.